Presented here are 30 T cell receptor beta chains from one specimen sequenced in a study of blood T cell repertoires in COVID-19. Profiling relied on immunoSEQ multiplex PCR, and the TCRdb table lists in-frame clones only, not all of them. Among some 260,000 clones listed, about 80% were seen once. The source material was PBMCs or T cells enriched from blood (not recorded which). The receptors were gathered from a young man with acute COVID-19.

This chain uses TRBV7-8 with TRBJ2-3; 13 positions match TRBD2. V lost 5 bases and J lost 4; bases outside the gene matches: 6. Germline CDR1 is SGHVS and CDR2 is FQNEAQ. The CDR3 runs to 16 residues. Here the CDR3 DNA reads TGTGCCAGCAGCGACCGGACTAGCGGGAGCCCAGATACGCAGTATTTT. Translating it yields CASSDRTSGSPDTQYF.

This CDR3 is CASSEATGGPWGLYV. The CDR3 DNA reads TGTGCCAGCAGTGAAGCAACAGGGGGACCATGGGGACTGTACGTC. The chain carries TRBV2 and TRBJ2-7; 8 bases fit TRBD1. Germline V gene sequence: CDR1 SNHLY, CDR2 FYNNEI. The V gene end was trimmed by 0 bases and the J gene end by 12 bases; junction bases not matched to a gene: 13. CDR3 length: 15 amino acids.

The chain is built from TRBV7-9 and TRBJ2-2; TRBD2 matches 7 bases. Trimming removed 6 bases from V and 0 bases from J; junction bases left unmatched: 4. Germline CDR1 reads SEHNR; CDR2 reads FQNEAQ (reference sequence). The CDR3 covers 15 residues. The CDR3 DNA reads as TGTGCCAGCAGTCTAGCGGTCTCGAACACCGGGGAGCTGTTTTTT. It translates to CASSLAVSNTGELFF.

Turning to this clone: At one boundary the junction diverges from the germline segment, which might be a read error. Different DNA sequences within this sample yield the same CDR3. The rearrangement links TRBV5-1 to TRBJ2-3; no firm D call. CDR1 and CDR2 (germline): SGHRS, YFSETQ. CDR3 length equals 15 residues. CDR3 sequence reads: CASSLASAGTDTQYF. Here the CDR3 DNA reads TGTGCCAGCAGCTTGGCGAGCGCGGGCACAGATACGCAGTATTTT.

The V gene is TRBV19, the J gene TRBJ1-4; D ambiguous. The CDR3 spans 16 residues. Germline V gene data show CDR1 as LNHDA and CDR2 as SQIVND (reference sequence). Trimming removed 3 bases at V and 0 bases at J, with 11 bases between. CDR3 region: CASSIYTSATNEKLFF. In nucleotides, the CDR3 is TGTGCCAGTAGTATTTACACCAGCGCAACTAATGAAAAACTGTTTTTT. Filled out from reference TRBV19 and TRBJ1-4, the complete variable domain reads DGGITQSPKYLFRKEGQNVTLSCEQNLNHDAMYWYRQDPGQGLRLIYYSQIVNDFQKGDIAEGYSVSREKKESFPLTVTSAQKNPTAFYLCASSIYTSATNEKLFFGSGTQLSVL.

This chain connects TRBV30 to TRBJ1-6; weak D call: TRBD1 (5 bases). Trimming took off 2 bases at V and 10 bases at J, with 18 bases between the two ends. Germline assignment: CDR1 GTSNPN and CDR2 SVGIG (reference sequence). There are 15 residues in the CDR3. CDR3 in amino acids: CAWSMHRQGRSPLHF. DNA of the CDR3: TGTGCCTGGAGTATGCATCGGCAGGGTAGATCACCCCTCCACTTT.

Only a few counts were recorded for this clone. CDR3 nucleotide sequence: TGTGCCAGCAGTCGTACAAACACACCCCTCCACTTT. Encoded protein: CASSRTNTPLHF. The rearrangement joins TRBV28 to TRBJ1-6; D call uncertain. This CDR3 is 12 amino acids long. Trimming pared 5 bases from V and 11 bases from J, leaving 10 bases between. Per germline, CDR1 MDHEN and CDR2 SYDVKM.

CDR3 coding DNA: TGTGCCAGCAGCCCTAGTGGGGGCAAAACCTTTTATAATTCACCCCTCCACTTT. Its protein is CASSPSGGKTFYNSPLHF. The V and J genes are TRBV28 and TRBJ1-6, with D tentatively TRBD1 (6 bases). The CDR3 runs to 18 residues. Trimming took 6 bases from V and 4 from J, leaving 22 bases between them. Germline loops: CDR1 MDHEN, CDR2 SYDVKM.

This clone was counted only a few times. The CDR3 nucleotides are TGTGCCAGCAGCCCGTCTACAGGGCGGCAGCCCCAGCATTTT. Amino acids: CASSPSTGRQPQHF. The chain is built from TRBV3-1 (or the pseudogene TRBV3-2) and TRBJ1-5; weak D call: TRBD1 (6 bases). This CDR3 has 14 amino acids. The germline V gene has CDR1 LGHDT and CDR2 YNNKEL (reference sequence). V lost 4 bases and J lost 7, with 14 bases in between.

The chain uses TRBV5-3 and TRBJ1-5, with D possibly TRBD1 on 6 matching bases. TRBV5-3 is marked as an open reading frame, function uncertain. V shed 4 bases and J shed 4 bases, with 18 bases lying between them. This CDR3 comprises 16 residues. CDR3 sequence: CARSLLPYRVNQPQHF. The CDR3 DNA sequence: TGTGCCAGAAGCCTACTACCCTACAGGGTAAATCAGCCCCAGCATTTT.

This clone was picked up a small number of times. The rearrangement joins TRBV6-5 to TRBJ1-4; no reliable D call. Germline CDR1 and CDR2: MNHEY and SVGAGI. The CDR3 sequence is 14 residues long. V lost 4 bases, J lost 3 bases, and 9 bases lay in between. As DNA, the CDR3 is TGTGCCAGCAGTTTAGCCTTTTCTAATGAAAAACTGTTTTTT. Translating it yields CASSLAFSNEKLFF.

This chain uses TRBV2 with TRBJ2-2; D may be TRBD2 (6 bases). The germline gives CDR1 SNHLY, CDR2 FYNNEI. The CDR3 consists of 13 residues. V lost 3 bases, J lost 6 bases, and 8 bases lay in between. CDR3 bases: TGTGCCAGCAGTGACCGGGGGTCCGGGGAGCTGTTTTTT. Translating it yields CASSDRGSGELFF.

The V call is TRBV5-4, the J call TRBJ1-6, with D unresolved. Germline V gene sequence: CDR1 SGHNT, CDR2 YYREEE (reference sequence). CDR3 size: 14 residues. The V end was cut by 4 bases, the J end by 8 bases, with 13 bases between. Here the CDR3 DNA reads TGTGCCAGCAGCGCCGAACGCTCGGATTCACCCCTCCACTTT. This encodes CASSAERSDSPLHF.

This clone has just a few counts. The gene calls are TRBV4-2 and TRBJ2-1; 8 positions match TRBD2. V dropped 8 bases and J dropped 4; count of bases not matched to a gene: 10. This CDR3 region has 15 residues. Germline V gives CDR1 LGHNA, CDR2 YNFKEQ. As DNA, the CDR3 is TGTGCCAGCGGCGGGGGGATCGTTCAATACAATGAGCAGTTCTTC. It specifies CASGGGIVQYNEQFF.

The chain carries TRBV6-4 and TRBJ2-2; a weak D match, TRBD2 (6 bases). Germline values: CDR1 MRHNA, CDR2 SNTAGT. This CDR3 region has 13 residues. Trimming took 4 bases from V and 8 from J, leaving 11 bases between them. This CDR3 reads CASSAGTPGELFF. The CDR3 bases are TGTGCCAGCAGTGCCGGGACTCCGGGGGAGCTGTTTTTT.

This chain uses TRBV7-6 with TRBJ2-1; TRBD1 agrees at 7 bases. The V gene end was trimmed by 3 bases and the J gene end by 6 bases; junction bases not matched to a gene: 5. Germline V gene data show CDR1 as SGHVS and CDR2 as FNYEAQ. The CDR3 covers 14 residues. CDR3 sequence: CASSFTGVVNEQFF. The DNA of the CDR3 is TGTGCCAGCAGCTTTACAGGGGTGGTCAATGAGCAGTTCTTC.

CDR3 nucleotides: TGTGCCAGCAGCCCCGGGGTCAGAAATTCACCCCTCCACTTT. This encodes CASSPGVRNSPLHF. The chain links TRBV27 to TRBJ1-6; no definite D call. The CDR3 covers 14 residues. Germline V gene sequence: CDR1 MNHEY, CDR2 SMNVEV (reference sequence). V was pared by 6 bases and J by 7 bases, with 13 bases between.

V gene TRBV19 combines with J gene TRBJ1-5; tentative D call: TRBD1 (5 bases). Germline lookup yields CDR1 LNHDA and CDR2 SQIVND (reference sequence). The CDR3 is 17 residues long. The V end was cut by 0 bases, the J end by 4 bases, with 16 bases between. CDR3 sequence: CASSIEGRTGGNQPQHF. Here the CDR3 DNA reads TGTGCCAGTAGTATAGAAGGTCGGACCGGGGGAAATCAGCCCCAGCATTTT.

V and J are TRBV2 and TRBJ1-1; no firm D call. Germline V gives CDR1 SNHLY, CDR2 FYNNEI. The CDR3 length is 13 residues. Trimming stripped 6 bases from V and 1 base from J, with 9 bases between. Here the CDR3 DNA reads TGTGCCAGCAGGTCGGTCCAGAACACTGAAGCTTTCTTT. It yields the protein CASRSVQNTEAFF.

This clone has a handful of counts. V and J are TRBV30 and TRBJ2-2; tentative D call: TRBD2 (5 bases). The germline V and J ends were trimmed by 0 bases and 1 base, with 6 bases remaining between them. This CDR3 is built from 14 residues. The germline CDR1 and CDR2 sequences are GTSNPN and SVGIG (reference sequence). For the CDR3, the DNA is TGTGCCTGGAGTGTAAGCGGGAACACCGGGGAGCTGTTTTTT. Translated: CAWSVSGNTGELFF.

This clone was observed a single time. V gene TRBV28 combines with J gene TRBJ1-2, with D possibly matching TRBD1 (5 bases). Germline assignment: CDR1 MDHEN and CDR2 SYDVKM. There are 14 residues in the CDR3. The V and J ends lost 6 bases and 4 bases respectively, with 15 bases between them. The CDR3 DNA reads TGTGCCAGCAGCCTCACGGGGGGTGGCTATGGCTACACCTTC. Amino acids: CASSLTGGGYGYTF.

The chain is built from TRBV15 and TRBJ1-3, with 7 bases matching TRBD1. Germline V gene data show CDR1 as LNHNV and CDR2 as YYDKDF (reference sequence). V gave up 0 bases and J gave up 2 bases; unmatched junction bases: 10. This CDR3 comprises 18 residues. DNA of the CDR3: TGTGCCACCAGCAGAGATCCGGTCGCGACAGGGACTGGAAACACCATATATTTT. Amino acid sequence: CATSRDPVATGTGNTIYF.

The chain employs TRBV19 and TRBJ2-2; 9 nucleotides match TRBD2. Losses at the gene ends were 5 bases for V and 4 bases for J; bases not matched to a gene: 11. From germline, CDR1 is LNHDA and CDR2 SQIVND (reference sequence). The CDR3 spans 17 residues. This CDR3 reads CASSPSGNPWSTGELFF. As DNA, the CDR3 is TGTGCCAGTAGTCCTAGCGGGAACCCCTGGAGCACCGGGGAGCTGTTTTTT.

The J gene is TRBJ1-3, the V gene TRBV3-1 (or the pseudogene TRBV3-2); 7 positions agree with TRBD1. The CDR3 loop spans 16 amino acids. V lost 6 bases and J lost 0; bases outside the gene matches: 8. Germline-derived CDR1 and CDR2 are LGHDT and YNNKEL (reference sequence). CDR3 nucleotide sequence: TGTGCCAGCAGTACCAGGGGGACAAGCTCTGGAAACACCATATATTTT. Translated, it gives CASSTRGTSSGNTIYF.

CDR3 sequence reads: CASSYIRQGAGRREQYV. DNA of the CDR3: TGTGCCAGCAGTTATATCCGACAGGGGGCCGGGCGAAGGGAGCAGTACGTC. The chain carries TRBV28 and TRBJ2-7; 10 bases are shared with TRBD1. Trimming removed 4 bases from V and 7 bases from J; junction bases left unmatched: 16. CDR3 length: 17 amino acids. Germline-derived CDR1 and CDR2 are MDHEN and SYDVKM.

The genes are TRBV5-8 and TRBJ2-1; maybe TRBD1 (5 bases). Trimming took 0 bases from V and 6 from J, leaving 13 bases between them. CDR1 and CDR2 from the germline V gene are SGHTS and YDEGEE. CDR3 length: 15 amino acids. Written as DNA, the CDR3 is TGTGCCAGCAGCTTGGGGGGCAGGATCCCCAATGAGCAGTTCTTC. It codes for CASSLGGRIPNEQFF.

Only one count was recorded for this clone. J is TRBJ2-3 and V is TRBV7-2, with D possibly TRBD2 on 5 matching bases. The V end lost 5 bases, the J end lost 8 bases, and 17 bases lay between the germline ends. The V gene's germline CDR1 is SGHTA and CDR2 FQGNSA. CDR3 length equals 14 residues. The CDR3 spells CASSPQIRTPTQYF. CDR3 in DNA: TGTGCCAGCAGCCCCCAAATTAGGACTCCTACGCAGTATTTT. Supplemented by reference TRBV7-2 and TRBJ2-3, the full variable domain reads GAGVSQSPSNKVTEKGKDVELRCDPISGHTALYWYRQSLGQGLEFLIYFQGNSAPDKSGLPSDRFSAERTGGSVSTLTIQRTQQEDSAVYLCASSPQIRTPTQYFGPGTRLTVL.

This clone is judged medium-sized (0.01 to 0.1%). V and J are TRBV10-3 and TRBJ1-2; no definite D call. The CDR3 has 14 amino acids. Per the germline V gene, CDR1 is ENHRY and CDR2 is SYGVKD. V was trimmed by 2 bases and J by 3 bases, leaving 10 bases between them. CDR3 coding DNA: TGTGCCATCAGTGAGGGCAGTTCATACTATGGCTACACCTTC. Translating it yields CAISEGSSYYGYTF.

This clone occurred a few times. CDR3 nucleotides: TGTGCCACCAGTGATCCCGGCGGGGTAAACAGGGGATTAGAGACCCAGTACTTC. The encoded protein is CATSDPGGVNRGLETQYF. The gene calls are TRBV24-1 and TRBJ2-5, with D maybe TRBD1 (7 bases). With 3 bases removed from V and 4 bases from J, the gap between germline ends came to 23 bases. Germline lookup yields CDR1 KGHDR and CDR2 SFDVKD. This CDR3 is 18 amino acids long.

The gene calls are TRBV3-1 (or the pseudogene TRBV3-2) and TRBJ2-7, with 7 bases lining up with TRBD1. Germline values: CDR1 LGHDT, CDR2 YNNKEL (reference sequence). The trim removed 2 bases at V and 3 bases at J, leaving 13 bases unmatched. The CDR3 totals 17 residues. CDR3 amino acids: CASSQNYSTGTDYEQYV. DNA of the CDR3: TGTGCCAGCAGCCAAAATTACTCCACCGGGACAGACTACGAGCAGTACGTC.